A selection of T cell receptor beta chains follows, all from one sample in a study of vaccination and CD4 T cells after COVID-19. MiXCR, run by TCRdb on the PCR reads, gives a single entry per CDR3 protein. Of about 10,000 distinct CDR3 sequences in the sample, around 62% were seen once. Which antigens these TCRs recognize remains unknown. The sequenced material came from CD4+ T cells from blood, cultured in vitro. The receptors were sampled from a human donor who had recovered from COVID-19. CDR3s include the opening cysteine and the closing phenylalanine or tryptophan. D genes are given only for firm matches. Size tells how often a clone was seen (once, few, many) or the class of an expanded clone, and some rows leave it out.

v_gene	j_gene	abundance	d_gene	CDR3nt	CDR3aa
TRBV20-1	TRBJ2-5	.	TRBD1	TGCAGTGCTAGCAGGCATGCAGGGGGCCGGGAAGAGACCCAGTACTTC	CSASRHAGGREETQYF
TRBV2	TRBJ1-5	.	.	TGTGCCAGCAGTGGGGCTTATCAGCCCCAGCATTTT	CASSGAYQPQHF
TRBV27	TRBJ1-1	.	.	TGTGCCAGCTCCGTAGGGGGTTGGGGGAAGAGGACTGAAGCTTTCTTT	CASSVGGWGKRTEAFF
TRBV25-1	TRBJ1-1	.	.	TGTGCCAGCAGAGGGTCCCAGGGCACTGAAGCTTTCTTT	CASRGSQGTEAFF
TRBV11-2	TRBJ2-2	.	.	TGTGCCAGCAGCTTATTCCCCCCCGGGGGAAACACCGGGGAGCTGTTTTTT	CASSLFPPGGNTGELFF
TRBV20-1	TRBJ2-7	.	.	TGCAGTGCCGCCCGGGGAATCTCCTACGAGCAGTACTTC	CSAARGISYEQYF
TRBV7-2	TRBJ2-7	large	.	TGTGCCAGCAGCTTAGCAGGTGGGGGTGGTTACGAGCAGTACTTC	CASSLAGGGGYEQYF
TRBV6-5	TRBJ2-7	few	.	TGTGCCAGCAGTTACACCGACAGAATCTACGAGCAGTACTTC	CASSYTDRIYEQYF
TRBV12-3/TRBV12-4	TRBJ2-5	.	TRBD2	TGTGCCAGCAGTCCCCCTCCCAGTCGCAGCGGGAGCGTTCAGACCCAGTACTTC	CASSPPPSRSGSVQTQYF
TRBV19	TRBJ2-7	.	TRBD2	TGTGCCAGTAGTCCGTCGGGGGGAAGGTCTGAGCAGTACTTC	CASSPSGGRSEQYF
TRBV19	TRBJ1-6	.	TRBD1	TGTGCCAGTAGTAGCCGGACAGGGGTCTATAATTCACCCCTCCACTTT	CASSSRTGVYNSPLHF
TRBV19	TRBJ1-4	few	.	TGTGCCAGTAGTAGCGGTCGCCGGGGGAGGGAAGAAAAACTGTTTTTT	CASSSGRRGREEKLFF
TRBV5-1	TRBJ1-2	.	TRBD1	TGCGCCAGCAGCGTCACCGGGACAGGGGGTCGGAATGGCTACACCTTC	CASSVTGTGGRNGYTF
TRBV18	TRBJ2-7	.	TRBD1	TGTGCCAGCTCACCGGGACAGGGGAGAGGGTACGAGCAGTACTTC	CASSPGQGRGYEQYF
TRBV6-2/TRBV6-3	TRBJ2-3	.	TRBD2	TGTGCCAGCAGTTACTCGGGACTAGCGGGGGCCACGCGGAAGGATACGCAGTATTTT	CASSYSGLAGATRKDTQYF
TRBV6-1	TRBJ1-2	once	.	TGTGCCAGCAGTGAACAGCTTAACTATGGCTACACCTTC	CASSEQLNYGYTF
TRBV5-1	TRBJ1-2	.	.	TGCGCCAGCAGCTTAACGACAGACCTCAACTATGGCTACACCTTC	CASSLTTDLNYGYTF
TRBV5-6	TRBJ1-2	.	.	TGTGCCAGCAGCGCCCCGGCCTTGTATGGCTACACCTTC	CASSAPALYGYTF
TRBV20-1	TRBJ2-1	once	.	TGCAGTGCTAGAGATCTCGTCGGGTCTTACAATGAGCAGTTCTTC	CSARDLVGSYNEQFF
TRBV6-1	TRBJ1-2	.	.	TGTGCCAGCAGGACGATTGGCTACACCTTC	CASRTIGYTF
TRBV7-9	TRBJ1-2	few	TRBD1	TGTGCCAGCAACCCAGCCTTTGTCCGGGACAGGGCTGGCTACACCTTC	CASNPAFVRDRAGYTF
TRBV7-9	TRBJ1-2	.	.	TGTGCCAGCAGCCCTAACCAAGTCCGGAGTCTCGGACACTATGGCTACACCTTC	CASSPNQVRSLGHYGYTF
TRBV7-2	TRBJ1-2	few	TRBD1	TGTGCCAGCAGCTCGCGGGACAGCCTGAATGGCTACACCTTC	CASSSRDSLNGYTF
TRBV20-1	TRBJ2-7	.	.	TGCAGTGCTAGTCACGACTCCAACGAGCAGTACTTC	CSASHDSNEQYF
TRBV6-5	TRBJ1-2	.	.	TGTGCCAGCAGTTACTCAGGGCTTCGGGGGGACGGCTACACCTTC	CASSYSGLRGDGYTF
TRBV2	TRBJ2-2	.	.	TGTGCCAGAGGGGGTGCAGGGCCATACACCGGGGAGCTGTTTTTT	CARGGAGPYTGELFF
TRBV19	TRBJ1-6	few	TRBD1	TGTGCCAGTAGTGGCGGGACAGGGCGGAATTCACCCCTCCACTTT	CASSGGTGRNSPLHF
TRBV20-1	TRBJ2-7	few	TRBD2	TGCAGTGCCCGAGATAGCGGGAGTACTTACGAGCAGTACTTC	CSARDSGSTYEQYF
TRBV20-1	TRBJ2-7	.	.	TGCAGTGCTAGGGGGGGACAACAAGGGATCTACGAGCAGTACTTC	CSARGGQQGIYEQYF